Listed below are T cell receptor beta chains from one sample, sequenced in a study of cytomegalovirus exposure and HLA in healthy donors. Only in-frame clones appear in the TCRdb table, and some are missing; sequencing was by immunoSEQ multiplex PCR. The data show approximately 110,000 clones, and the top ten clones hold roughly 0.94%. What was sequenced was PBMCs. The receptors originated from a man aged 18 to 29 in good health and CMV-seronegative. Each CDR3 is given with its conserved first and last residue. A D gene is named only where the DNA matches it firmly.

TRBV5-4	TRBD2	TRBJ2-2	CASSGKGLAGVSGTGELFF	TGTGCCAGCAGCGGGAAGGGACTAGCGGGAGTGTCGGGCACCGGGGAGCTGTTTTTT
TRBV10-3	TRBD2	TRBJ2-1	CAISDETLGERGRAGGRNEQFF	TGTGCCATCAGTGACGAGACGTTGGGAGAGAGGGGTCGGGCGGGAGGTCGCAATGAGCAGTTCTTC
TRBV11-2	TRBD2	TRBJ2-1	CASSRGTSGGVHEQFF	TGTGCCAGCAGCCGCGGGACTAGCGGGGGGGTGCATGAGCAGTTCTTC
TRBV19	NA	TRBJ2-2	CASSIGASGELFF	TGTGCCAGTAGTATTGGTGCGTCCGGGGAGCTGTTTTTT
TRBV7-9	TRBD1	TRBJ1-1	CASVRGDLEAFF	TGTGCCAGCGTCAGGGGGGACCTTGAAGCTTTCTTT
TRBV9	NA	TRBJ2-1	CASSTSYNEQFF	TGTGCCAGCAGCACGAGCTACAATGAGCAGTTCTTC
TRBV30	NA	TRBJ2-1	CAQKPGRHYNEQFF	TGTGCCCAAAAACCGGGGAGACACTACAATGAGCAGTTCTTC
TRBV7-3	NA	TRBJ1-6	CASSLIIDSPLHF	TGTGCCAGCAGCTTAATTATCGATTCACCCCTCCACTTT
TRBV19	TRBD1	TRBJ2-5	CASSNPGQSQETQYF	TGTGCCAGTAGTAACCCGGGACAGAGCCAAGAGACCCAGTACTTC
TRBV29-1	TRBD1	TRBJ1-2	CSVRDRVPQGYTF	TGCAGCGTGCGGGACAGGGTCCCCCAGGGCTACACCTTC
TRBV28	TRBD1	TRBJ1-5	CASRQSQGLSNQPQHF	TGTGCCAGCAGACAATCACAGGGGCTTAGCAATCAGCCCCAGCATTTT
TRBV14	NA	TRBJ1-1	CASSAKITGSTEAFF	TGTGCCAGCAGCGCTAAAATTACAGGGAGCACTGAAGCTTTCTTT
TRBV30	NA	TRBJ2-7	CASSPDSHDEQYF	TGTGCCTCATCTCCGGACAGCCATGATGAGCAGTACTTC
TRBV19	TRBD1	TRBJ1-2	CATWGQEVLDYGYTF	TGTGCCACCTGGGGACAGGAGGTTTTGGACTATGGCTACACCTTC
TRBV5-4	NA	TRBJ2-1	CATRHAGRGYNEQFF	TGTGCCACCAGGCATGCCGGCCGGGGGTACAATGAGCAGTTCTTC